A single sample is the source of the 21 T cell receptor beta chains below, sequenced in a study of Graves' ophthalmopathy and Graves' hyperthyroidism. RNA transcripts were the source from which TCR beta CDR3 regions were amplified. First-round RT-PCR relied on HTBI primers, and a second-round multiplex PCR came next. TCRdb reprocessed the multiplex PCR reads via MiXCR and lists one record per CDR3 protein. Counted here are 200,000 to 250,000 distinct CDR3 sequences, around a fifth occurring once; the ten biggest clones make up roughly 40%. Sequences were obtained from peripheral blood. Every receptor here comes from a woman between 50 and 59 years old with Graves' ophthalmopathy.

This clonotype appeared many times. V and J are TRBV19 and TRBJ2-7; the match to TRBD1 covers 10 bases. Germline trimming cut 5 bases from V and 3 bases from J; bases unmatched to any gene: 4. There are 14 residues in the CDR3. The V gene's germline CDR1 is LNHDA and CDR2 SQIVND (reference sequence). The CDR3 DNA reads TGTGCCAGTAGTGAGGACAGGGGGGTCTACGAGCAGTACTTC. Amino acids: CASSEDRGVYEQYF.

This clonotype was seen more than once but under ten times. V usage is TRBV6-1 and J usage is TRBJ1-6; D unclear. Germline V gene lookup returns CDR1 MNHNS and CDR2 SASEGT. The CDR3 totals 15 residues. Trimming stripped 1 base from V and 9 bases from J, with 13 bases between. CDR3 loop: CASSEVGRSSSPLHF. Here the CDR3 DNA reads TGTGCCAGCAGTGAAGTGGGCAGGTCTAGTTCACCCCTCCACTTT.

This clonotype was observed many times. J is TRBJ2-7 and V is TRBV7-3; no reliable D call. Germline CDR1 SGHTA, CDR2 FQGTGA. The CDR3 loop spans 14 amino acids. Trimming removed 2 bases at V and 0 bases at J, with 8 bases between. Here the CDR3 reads CASSLFPGSYEQYF. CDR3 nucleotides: TGTGCCAGCAGCTTATTTCCGGGCTCCTACGAGCAGTACTTC.

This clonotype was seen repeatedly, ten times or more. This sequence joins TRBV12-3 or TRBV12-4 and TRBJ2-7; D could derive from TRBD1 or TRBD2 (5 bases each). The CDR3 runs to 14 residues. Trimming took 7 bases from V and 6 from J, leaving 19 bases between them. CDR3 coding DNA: TGTGCCAGCACCCAACTCGGGACGTGGGGCGAGCAGTACTTC. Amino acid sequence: CASTQLGTWGEQYF.

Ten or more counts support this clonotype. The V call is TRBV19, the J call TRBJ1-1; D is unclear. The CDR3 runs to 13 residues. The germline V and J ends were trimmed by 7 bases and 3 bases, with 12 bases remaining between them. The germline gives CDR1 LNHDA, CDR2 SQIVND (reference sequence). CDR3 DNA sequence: TGTGCCAGTACCCCGGGAGGATACACTGAAGCTTTCTTT. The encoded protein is CASTPGGYTEAFF.

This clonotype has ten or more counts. CDR3: CASSRDSPPYEQYF. The CDR3 DNA sequence: TGTGCCAGCAGCCGAGACAGCCCACCCTACGAGCAGTACTTC. The rearrangement links TRBV7-9 to TRBJ2-7; a weak D match, TRBD1 (5 bases). V lost 5 bases, J lost 2 bases, and 13 bases lay in between. The CDR3 is 14 amino acids. Germline values: CDR1 SEHNR, CDR2 FQNEAQ (reference sequence).

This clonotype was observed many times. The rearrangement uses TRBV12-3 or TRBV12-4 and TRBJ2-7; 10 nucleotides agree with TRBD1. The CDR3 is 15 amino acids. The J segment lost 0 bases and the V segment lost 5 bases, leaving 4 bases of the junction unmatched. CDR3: CASSPWDRGSYEQYF. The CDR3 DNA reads TGTGCCAGCAGTCCTTGGGACAGGGGCTCCTACGAGCAGTACTTC.

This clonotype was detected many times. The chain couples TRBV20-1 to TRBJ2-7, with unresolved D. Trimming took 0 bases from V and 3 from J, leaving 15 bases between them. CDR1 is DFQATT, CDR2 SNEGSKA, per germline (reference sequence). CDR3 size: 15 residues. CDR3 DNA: TGCAGTGCTAGAGATATGGCGGCACTATACTACGAGCAGTACTTC. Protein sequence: CSARDMAALYYEQYF.

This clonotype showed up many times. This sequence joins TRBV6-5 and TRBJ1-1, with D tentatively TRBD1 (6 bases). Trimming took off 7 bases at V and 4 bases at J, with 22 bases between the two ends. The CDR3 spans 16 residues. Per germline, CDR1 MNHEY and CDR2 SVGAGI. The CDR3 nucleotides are TGTGCCAGCATCCCGGGAAAGCCGGGGGGCGGCACTGAAGCTTTCTTT. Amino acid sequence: CASIPGKPGGGTEAFF.

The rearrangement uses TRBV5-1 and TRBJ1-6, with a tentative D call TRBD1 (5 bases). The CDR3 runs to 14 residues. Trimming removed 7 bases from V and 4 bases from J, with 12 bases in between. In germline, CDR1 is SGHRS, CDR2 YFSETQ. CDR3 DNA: TGCGCCAGCGGCCTTCAGGGATATAATTCACCCCTCCACTTT. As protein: CASGLQGYNSPLHF. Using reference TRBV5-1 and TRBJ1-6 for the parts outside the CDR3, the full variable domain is KAGVTQTPRYLIKTRGQQVTLSCSPISGHRSVSWYQQTPGQGLQFLFEYFSETQRNKGNFPGRFSGRQFSNSRSEMNVSTLELGDSALYLCASGLQGYNSPLHFGNGTRLTVT.

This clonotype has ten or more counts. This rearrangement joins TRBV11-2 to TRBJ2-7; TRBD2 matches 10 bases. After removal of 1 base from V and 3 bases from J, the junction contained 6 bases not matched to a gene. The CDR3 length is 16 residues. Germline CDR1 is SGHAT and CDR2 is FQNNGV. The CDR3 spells CASSLVGTSENYEQYF. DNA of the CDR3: TGTGCCAGCAGCTTAGTAGGGACTAGCGAAAACTACGAGCAGTACTTC.

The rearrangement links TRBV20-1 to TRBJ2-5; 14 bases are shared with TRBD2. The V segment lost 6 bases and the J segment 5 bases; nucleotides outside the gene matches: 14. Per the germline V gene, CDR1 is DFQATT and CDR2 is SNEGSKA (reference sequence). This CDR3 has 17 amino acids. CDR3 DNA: TGCAGTGCCTCCGGGACTAGCGGGAGTGAGGTTCGGGAGACCCAGTACTTC. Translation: CSASGTSGSEVRETQYF.

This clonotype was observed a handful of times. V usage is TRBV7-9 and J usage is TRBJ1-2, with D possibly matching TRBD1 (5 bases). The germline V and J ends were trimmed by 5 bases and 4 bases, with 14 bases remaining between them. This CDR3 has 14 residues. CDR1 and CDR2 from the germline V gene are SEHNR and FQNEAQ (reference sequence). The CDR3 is CASSPAVGLYGYTF. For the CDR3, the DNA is TGTGCCAGCAGCCCTGCGGTGGGGCTCTATGGCTACACCTTC.

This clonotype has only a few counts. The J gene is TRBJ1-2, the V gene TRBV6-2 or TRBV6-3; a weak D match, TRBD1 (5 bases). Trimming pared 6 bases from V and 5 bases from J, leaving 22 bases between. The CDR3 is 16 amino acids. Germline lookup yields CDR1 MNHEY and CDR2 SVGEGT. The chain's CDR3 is CASSPPGTEMTYGYTF. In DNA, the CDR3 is TGTGCCAGCAGCCCACCCGGGACGGAGATGACGTATGGCTACACCTTC.

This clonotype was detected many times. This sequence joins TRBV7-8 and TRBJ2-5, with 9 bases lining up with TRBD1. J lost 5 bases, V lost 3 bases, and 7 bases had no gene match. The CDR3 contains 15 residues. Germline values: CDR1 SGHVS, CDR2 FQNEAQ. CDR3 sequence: CASSFYTGGEETQYF. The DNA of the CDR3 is TGTGCCAGCAGCTTCTATACAGGGGGCGAGGAGACCCAGTACTTC.

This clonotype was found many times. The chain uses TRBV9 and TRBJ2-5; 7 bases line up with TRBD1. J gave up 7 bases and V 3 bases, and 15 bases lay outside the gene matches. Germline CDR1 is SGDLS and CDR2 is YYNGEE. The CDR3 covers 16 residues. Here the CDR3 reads CASSALQGPSSGTQYF. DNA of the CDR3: TGTGCCAGCAGCGCCTTACAGGGGCCTAGCTCTGGGACCCAGTACTTC.

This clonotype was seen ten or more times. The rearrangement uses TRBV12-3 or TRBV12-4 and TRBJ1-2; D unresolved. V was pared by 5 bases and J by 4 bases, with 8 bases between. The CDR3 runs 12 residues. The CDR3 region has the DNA TGTGCCAGCAGTGAAACAAGCTATGGCTACACCTTC. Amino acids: CASSETSYGYTF.

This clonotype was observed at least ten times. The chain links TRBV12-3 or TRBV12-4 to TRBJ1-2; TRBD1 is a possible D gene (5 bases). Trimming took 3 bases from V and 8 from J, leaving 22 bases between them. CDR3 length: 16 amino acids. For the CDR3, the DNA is TGTGCCAGCAGTTTCTCGCTCTGGGGGGGGTTGAGGGGCTACACCTTC. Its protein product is CASSFSLWGGLRGYTF.

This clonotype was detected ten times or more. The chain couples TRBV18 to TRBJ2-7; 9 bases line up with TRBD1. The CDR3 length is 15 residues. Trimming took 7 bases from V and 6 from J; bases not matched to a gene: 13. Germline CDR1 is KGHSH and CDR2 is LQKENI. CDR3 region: CASFPSTGGASEQYF. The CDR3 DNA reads TGTGCCAGCTTCCCTTCGACAGGGGGTGCTTCCGAGCAGTACTTC.

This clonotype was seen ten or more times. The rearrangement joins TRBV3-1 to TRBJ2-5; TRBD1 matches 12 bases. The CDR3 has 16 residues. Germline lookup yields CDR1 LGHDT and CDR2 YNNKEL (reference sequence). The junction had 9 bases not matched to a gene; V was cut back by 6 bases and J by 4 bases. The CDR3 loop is CASRDPGQGARETQYF. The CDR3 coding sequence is TGTGCCAGCAGAGATCCGGGACAGGGGGCGAGAGAGACCCAGTACTTC.

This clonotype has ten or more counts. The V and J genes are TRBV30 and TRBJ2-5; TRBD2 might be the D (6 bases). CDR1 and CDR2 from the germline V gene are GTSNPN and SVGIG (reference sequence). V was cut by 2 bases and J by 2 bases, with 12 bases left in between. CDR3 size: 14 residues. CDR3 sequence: CAWSSRTIQETQYF. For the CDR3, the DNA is TGTGCCTGGAGTAGCAGGACTATACAAGAGACCCAGTACTTC.